These 3 T cell receptor beta chains were sequenced from one sample in a study of HIV-infected patients and healthy controls. The repertoire came from unfractionated whole blood and reflected all unsorted peripheral T cells. Reverse transcription used roughly 450 ng RNA and constant-region primers for alpha and beta. Each of the alpha and beta chains got its own library through chain-specific third strand synthesis with indices. TCRdb called the 5' RACE reads again in MiXCR, with one record for every CDR3 protein. The sample lists 19,000 or so distinct CDR3 sequences, approximately 9% occurring once. Sequenced input: blood. Receptors originate from an adult in good health.

Only a few counts were recorded for this clonotype. The chain joins TRBV20-1 to TRBJ1-1; unclear D gene. V was trimmed by 2 bases and J by 2 bases, leaving 9 bases between them. The CDR3 is made up of 13 amino acids. Germline lookup yields CDR1 DFQATT and CDR2 SNEGSKA (reference sequence). The CDR3 protein is CSARPDTNTEAFF. CDR3 DNA: TGCAGTGCTAGACCCGACACTAACACTGAAGCTTTCTTT.

This clonotype was observed at least ten times. CDR3 amino acids: CASSLTDQETQYF. The CDR3 DNA reads as TGCGCCAGCAGCCTGACAGACCAAGAGACCCAGTACTTC. This chain links TRBV5-1 with TRBJ2-5, with D possibly being TRBD1 (5 bases). Germline V gene lookup returns CDR1 SGHRS and CDR2 YFSETQ. CDR3 length equals 13 residues. The V and J ends lost 4 bases and 0 bases respectively, with 7 bases between them.

This clonotype was counted many times. The chain employs TRBV7-2 and TRBJ1-5; D not resolved. Trimming cost V 1 base and J 0 bases, with 7 bases left between them. Germline V lookup: CDR1 SGHTA, CDR2 FQGNSA. This CDR3 has 15 amino acids. CDR3 sequence reads: CASSLGDYSNQPQHF. The CDR3 DNA is TGTGCCAGCAGCTTAGGAGATTATAGCAATCAGCCCCAGCATTTT.